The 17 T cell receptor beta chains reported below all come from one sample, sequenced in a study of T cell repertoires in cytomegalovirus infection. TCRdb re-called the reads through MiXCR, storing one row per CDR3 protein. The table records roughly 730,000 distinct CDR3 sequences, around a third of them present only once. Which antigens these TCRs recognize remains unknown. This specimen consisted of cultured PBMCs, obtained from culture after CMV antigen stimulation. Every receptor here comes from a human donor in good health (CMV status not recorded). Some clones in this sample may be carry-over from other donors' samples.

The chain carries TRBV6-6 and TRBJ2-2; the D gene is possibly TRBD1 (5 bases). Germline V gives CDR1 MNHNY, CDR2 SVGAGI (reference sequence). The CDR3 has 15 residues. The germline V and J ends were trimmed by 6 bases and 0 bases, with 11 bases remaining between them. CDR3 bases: TGTGCCAGCAGCCCCCAGGGCGCGAACACCGGGGAGCTGTTTTTT. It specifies CASSPQGANTGELFF.

The CDR3 region is CASGRQGTEAFF. For the CDR3, the DNA is TGTGCCAGCGGTAGACAGGGCACTGAAGCTTTCTTT. The chain employs TRBV27 and TRBJ1-1; TRBD1 aligns across 7 bases. The CDR3 totals 12 residues. The V and J ends lost 8 bases and 4 bases, in that order; junction bases with no gene match: 4. Germline V gene lookup returns CDR1 MNHEY and CDR2 SMNVEV (reference sequence).

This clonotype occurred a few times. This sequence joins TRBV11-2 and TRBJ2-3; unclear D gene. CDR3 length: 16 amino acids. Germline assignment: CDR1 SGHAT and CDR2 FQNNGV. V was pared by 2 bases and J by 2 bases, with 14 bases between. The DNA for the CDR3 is TGTGCCAGCAGCTTAATTGGCTCCCGGTACACAGATACGCAGTATTTT. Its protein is CASSLIGSRYTDTQYF.

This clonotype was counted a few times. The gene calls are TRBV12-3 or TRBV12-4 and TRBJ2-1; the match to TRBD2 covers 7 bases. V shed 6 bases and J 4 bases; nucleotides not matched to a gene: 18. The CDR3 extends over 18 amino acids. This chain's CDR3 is CASRLAAGGGSGYNEQFF. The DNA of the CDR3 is TGTGCCAGCAGGCTGGCCGCGGGTGGCGGGAGCGGGTACAATGAGCAGTTCTTC.

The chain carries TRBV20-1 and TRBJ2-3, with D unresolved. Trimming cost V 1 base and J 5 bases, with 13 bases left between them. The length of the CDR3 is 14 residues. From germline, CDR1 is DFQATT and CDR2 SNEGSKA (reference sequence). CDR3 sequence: CSARGGLGKDTQYF. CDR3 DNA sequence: TGCAGTGCTAGAGGCGGTTTGGGAAAAGATACGCAGTATTTT.

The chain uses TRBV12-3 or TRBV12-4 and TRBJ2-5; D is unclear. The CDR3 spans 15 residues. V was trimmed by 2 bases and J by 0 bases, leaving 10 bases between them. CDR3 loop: CASSLFNSNQETQYF. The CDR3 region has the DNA TGTGCCAGCAGTTTATTCAACTCGAACCAAGAGACCCAGTACTTC.

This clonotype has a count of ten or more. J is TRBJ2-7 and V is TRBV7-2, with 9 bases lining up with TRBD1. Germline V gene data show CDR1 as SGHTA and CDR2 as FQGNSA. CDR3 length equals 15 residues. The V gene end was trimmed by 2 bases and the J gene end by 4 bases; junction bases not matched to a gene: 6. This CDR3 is CASSLSGQGWYEQYF. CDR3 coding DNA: TGTGCCAGCAGCTTATCCGGACAGGGGTGGTACGAGCAGTACTTC.

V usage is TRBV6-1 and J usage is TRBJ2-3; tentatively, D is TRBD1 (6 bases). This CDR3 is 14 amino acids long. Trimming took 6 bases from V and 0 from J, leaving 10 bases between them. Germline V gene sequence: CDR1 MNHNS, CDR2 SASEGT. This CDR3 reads CASRPQGSTDTQYF. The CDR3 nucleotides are TGTGCCAGCAGGCCGCAGGGGAGCACAGATACGCAGTATTTT.

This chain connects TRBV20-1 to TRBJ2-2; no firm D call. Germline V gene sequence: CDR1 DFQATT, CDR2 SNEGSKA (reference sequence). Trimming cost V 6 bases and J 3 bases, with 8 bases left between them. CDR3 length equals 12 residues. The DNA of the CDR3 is TGCAGTGCCTTCCTAGACACCGGGGAGCTGTTTTTT. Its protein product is CSAFLDTGELFF.

CDR3 amino acids: CASSQGSGTGASYEQYF. CDR3 DNA: TGCGCCAGCAGCCAAGGGAGCGGGACAGGGGCTTCCTACGAGCAGTACTTC. V and J are TRBV4-1 and TRBJ2-7, with 10 positions matching TRBD1. The germline CDR1 and CDR2 sequences are MGHRA and YSYEKL. Trimming at V came to 1 base and at J to 1 base, leaving 7 bases not matched to a gene. The CDR3 covers 17 residues.

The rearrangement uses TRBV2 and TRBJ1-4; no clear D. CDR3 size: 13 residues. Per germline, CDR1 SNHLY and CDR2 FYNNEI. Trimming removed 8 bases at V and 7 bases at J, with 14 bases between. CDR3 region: CASDQSFGEKLFF. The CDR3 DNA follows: TGTGCCAGCGATCAGTCGTTTGGTGAAAAACTGTTTTTT.

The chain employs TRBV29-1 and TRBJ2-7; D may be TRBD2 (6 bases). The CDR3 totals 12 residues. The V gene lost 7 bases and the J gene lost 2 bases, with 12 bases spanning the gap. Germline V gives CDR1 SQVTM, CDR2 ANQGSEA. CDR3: CSAGTQAYEQYF. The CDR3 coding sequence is TGCAGCGCCGGGACTCAAGCCTACGAGCAGTACTTC.

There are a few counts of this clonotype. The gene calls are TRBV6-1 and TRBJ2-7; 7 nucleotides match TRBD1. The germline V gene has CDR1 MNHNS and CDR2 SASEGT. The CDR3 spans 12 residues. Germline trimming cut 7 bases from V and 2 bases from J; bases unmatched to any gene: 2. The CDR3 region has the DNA TGTGCCAGCAAAAGGGGGCCCTACGAGCAGTACTTC. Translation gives CASKRGPYEQYF.

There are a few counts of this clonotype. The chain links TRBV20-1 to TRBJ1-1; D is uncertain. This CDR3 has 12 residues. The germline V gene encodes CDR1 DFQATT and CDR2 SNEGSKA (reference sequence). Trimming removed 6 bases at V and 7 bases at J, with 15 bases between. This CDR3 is CSATPISSEAFF. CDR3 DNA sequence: TGCAGTGCAACGCCCATTTCGAGTGAAGCTTTCTTT.

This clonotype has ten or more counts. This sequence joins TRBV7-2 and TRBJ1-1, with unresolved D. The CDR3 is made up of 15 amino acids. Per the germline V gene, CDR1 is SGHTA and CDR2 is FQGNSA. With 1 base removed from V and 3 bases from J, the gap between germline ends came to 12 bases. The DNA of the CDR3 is TGTGCCAGCAGCTTAGTACTGAGTTGGGACACTGAAGCTTTCTTT. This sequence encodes CASSLVLSWDTEAFF.

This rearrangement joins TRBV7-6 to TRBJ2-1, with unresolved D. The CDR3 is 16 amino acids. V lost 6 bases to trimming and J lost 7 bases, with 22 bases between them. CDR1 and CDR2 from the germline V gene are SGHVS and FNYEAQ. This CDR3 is CASSPETSRPGNEQFF. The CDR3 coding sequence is TGTGCCAGCAGTCCCGAAACATCGCGGCCCGGGAATGAGCAGTTCTTC.

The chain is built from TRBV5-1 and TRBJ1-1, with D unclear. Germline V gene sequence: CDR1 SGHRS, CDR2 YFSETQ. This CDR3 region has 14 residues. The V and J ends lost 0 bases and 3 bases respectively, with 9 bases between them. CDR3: CASSLAAGDTEAFF. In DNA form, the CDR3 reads TGCGCCAGCAGCTTGGCGGCGGGAGACACTGAAGCTTTCTTT.